A selection of T cell receptor beta chains follows, all from one sample in a study of CD8 T cells in Susac syndrome. TCRdb reprocessed the immunoSEQ multiplex PCR reads via MiXCR and lists one record per CDR3 protein. Of about 76,000 distinct CDR3 sequences listed, approximately 93% are singletons. The sample taken for sequencing was CD8+ T cells from PBMCs. All receptors come from a human donor with Susac syndrome. Each CDR3 is given with its conserved first and last residue. The D gene is left open where the match is weak. Size is stated for part of the rows, as once, few or many counts, or as a class when the clone is expanded.

D	size	V	J	DNA	CDR3
TRBD1	-	TRBV5-1	TRBJ1-1	TGCGCCAGCAGTTCCGGGACAGGGGGCGCAGAAGCGGAAGCTTTCTTT	CASSSGTGGAEAEAFF
-	-	TRBV5-1	TRBJ2-7	TGCGCCAGCAGCCCAGACGACTACGAGCAGTACTTC	CASSPDDYEQYF
-	-	TRBV5-4	TRBJ1-2	TGTGCCAGCAGCTCCCCCTATGGCTACACCTTC	CASSSPYGYTF
-	-	TRBV2	TRBJ2-7	TGTGCCAGCCGCATCCGGGACGGGAGCTCCTACGAGCAGTACTTC	CASRIRDGSSYEQYF
TRBD1	-	TRBV18	TRBJ1-1	TGTGCCAGCTCAGACGGGACAGGTTCCTCACCTCCTGAAGCTTTCTTT	CASSDGTGSSPPEAFF
-	-	TRBV27	TRBJ1-4	TGTGCCAGCAGTTTAGGGACAACAACCAATGAAAAACTGTTTTTT	CASSLGTTTNEKLFF
-	-	TRBV27	TRBJ1-2	TGTGCCAGCAGTTTACGGGAGGGGACTGGCTACACCTTC	CASSLREGTGYTF
-	once	TRBV29-1	TRBJ1-2	TGCAGCGTTAGAGCCAGGGGAACTCCTAACTATGGCTACACCTTC	CSVRARGTPNYGYTF
-	-	TRBV6-5	TRBJ1-5	TGTGCCAGCAGTGTGACCGGTGGCGGGGATCAGCCCCAGCATTTT	CASSVTGGGDQPQHF
-	-	TRBV28	TRBJ2-2	TGTGCCAGCTTTTCGGTAGCAACCGGGGAGCTGTTTTTT	CASFSVATGELFF
TRBD1	-	TRBV20-1	TRBJ1-6	TGCAGTGCTAGGGGGCTACAGGGGTTCTATAATTCACCCCTCCACTTT	CSARGLQGFYNSPLHF
-	-	TRBV25-1	TRBJ2-6	TGTGCCAGCAGCAGTTCTGGGGCCAACGTCCTGACTTTC	CASSSSGANVLTF
TRBD2	-	TRBV20-1	TRBJ2-1	TGCAGTGCTAGACACCCTAGCGGGAGGGGACGGAGCTCCTACAATGAGCAGTTCTTC	CSARHPSGRGRSSYNEQFF
-	-	TRBV9	TRBJ1-2	TGTGCCAGCAGCGCGGGCAGGGACGGCTACACCTTC	CASSAGRDGYTF
TRBD1	-	TRBV5-8	TRBJ1-1	TGTGCCAGCAGCTTCCCAGGGGGCCGGACTGAAGCTTTCTTT	CASSFPGGRTEAFF
TRBD1	once	TRBV2	TRBJ1-5	TGTGCCAGCAGTGAAAGGACAGGGGGCTTGCAGCCCCAGCATTTT	CASSERTGGLQPQHF
TRBD2	-	TRBV12-3/TRBV12-4	TRBJ2-3	TGTGCCAGCTCCCCCTTATTTAGCGGGATGACAGATACGCAGTATTTT	CASSPLFSGMTDTQYF
-	-	TRBV20-1	TRBJ1-5	TGCAGTGCGATTGACCCCAGGGGATGGGGTCAGCCCCAGCATTTT	CSAIDPRGWGQPQHF
TRBD1	-	TRBV18	TRBJ1-4	TGTGCCAGCTCACCCTCGACAGGGGGTAATGAAAAACTGTTTTTT	CASSPSTGGNEKLFF
-	-	TRBV19	TRBJ2-3	TGTGCCAGTAGGAGGGACGTGTCTACAGATACGCAGTATTTT	CASRRDVSTDTQYF
-	-	TRBV6-2/TRBV6-3	TRBJ2-7	TGTGCCAGCAGAGAGGGGGGTGACGAGCAGTACTTC	CASREGGDEQYF
-	-	TRBV7-9	TRBJ2-7	TGTGCCAGCATAAAGTCGGGCGTGAGGTCCTACGAGCAGTACTTC	CASIKSGVRSYEQYF
TRBD1	once	TRBV5-1	TRBJ2-3	TGCGCCAGCAGCGTGACAGGGGGAGGCACAGATACGCAGTATTTT	CASSVTGGGTDTQYF
TRBD2	-	TRBV4-3	TRBJ2-3	TGCGCCAGCAGCCCATCCCGGGGTGGGAGGGAAAGAAATACGCAGTATTTT	CASSPSRGGRERNTQYF
-	-	TRBV18	TRBJ2-5	TGTGCCAGCTCACCGGACACCCAAGAGACCCAGTACTTC	CASSPDTQETQYF
-	-	TRBV20-1	TRBJ2-7	TGCAGTGCTAGAGTGACTAAGACTACCTACGAGCAGTACTTC	CSARVTKTTYEQYF
-	-	TRBV6-2/TRBV6-3	TRBJ1-2	TGTGCCAGCAGCTCGGGACGGATTTCTTCTAACTATGGCTACACCTTC	CASSSGRISSNYGYTF
-	-	TRBV6-5	TRBJ2-1	TGTGCCAGCAGTTACTCCATTTACAATGAGCAGTTCTTC	CASSYSIYNEQFF
TRBD2	-	TRBV11-3	TRBJ2-3	TGTGCCAGCAGCTTCAGCGGGAGTGGCACAGATACGCAGTATTTT	CASSFSGSGTDTQYF
TRBD2	-	TRBV13	TRBJ2-5	TGTGCCAGCAGCTCCCATCCCCGATATCTAGCGGAAGAGACCCAGTACTTC	CASSSHPRYLAEETQYF
-	-	TRBV20-1	TRBJ2-5	TGCAGTGCCCCGGCCCCAGAGACCCAGTACTTC	CSAPAPETQYF
-	-	TRBV5-1	TRBJ2-6	TGCGCCAGCAGCTTGGCTTGGGACTCTGGGGCCAACGTCCTGACTTTC	CASSLAWDSGANVLTF
-	-	TRBV7-9	TRBJ2-2	TGTGCCAGCAGCGATCCCGGGGGTCCCGGGGAGCTGTTTTTT	CASSDPGGPGELFF
TRBD2	once	TRBV7-9	TRBJ2-1	TGTGCCAGCAGCTTAGTGGCTAGCGGGGGGCCTTACAATGAGCAGTTCTTC	CASSLVASGGPYNEQFF
-	once	TRBV7-3	TRBJ2-7	TGTGCCAGCAGCTTATATGGCGACTCCTACGAGCAGTACTTC	CASSLYGDSYEQYF
TRBD1	-	TRBV3-1	TRBJ2-7	TGTGCCAGCAGCCAACCCCTTCAACCAGGGGGCACGTCCTACGAGCAGTACTTC	CASSQPLQPGGTSYEQYF
TRBD1	-	TRBV29-1	TRBJ2-3	TGCAGCGTGGTCGGGACAGCTAGCACAGATACGCAGTATTTT	CSVVGTASTDTQYF
-	-	TRBV27	TRBJ1-1	TGTGCCAGCTATTCTCGGGGAGAAGCTTTCTTT	CASYSRGEAFF
-	-	TRBV24-1	TRBJ2-1	TGTGCCACCAGTGTTTACTTGCTTACTAGACCAAAGTCCTACAATGAGCAGTTCTTC	CATSVYLLTRPKSYNEQFF
-	-	TRBV3-1	TRBJ1-1	TGTGCCAGCAGCCCAACAGGTCTGGGTGAAGCTTTCTTT	CASSPTGLGEAFF
-	-	TRBV5-5	TRBJ1-2	TGTGCCAGCAGCTTGGGAATGGCCAACTATGGCTACACCTTC	CASSLGMANYGYTF
-	-	TRBV10-3	TRBJ1-6	TGTGCCATCAGTGAGCCCAATTCACCCCTCCACTTT	CAISEPNSPLHF
-	-	TRBV7-9	TRBJ2-3	TGTGCCAGCAGCGTGCAGGGGGGACAGTCAGATACGCAGTATTTT	CASSVQGGQSDTQYF
TRBD2	few	TRBV15	TRBJ2-7	TGTGCCACCAGCCGGGGGGGGGCGGACCCCTACGAGCAGTACTTC	CATSRGGADPYEQYF
-	few	TRBV18	TRBJ2-5	TGTGCCAGCTCACCTTCAGGGGACCAAGAGACCCAGTACTTC	CASSPSGDQETQYF
TRBD1	-	TRBV6-1	TRBJ1-2	TGTGCCAGCAGTGACAGGGGGCTCTCAGGCTATGGCTACACCTTC	CASSDRGLSGYGYTF
-	-	TRBV27	TRBJ2-7	TGTGCCAGCAGGGAGGACAGCTACTCCTACGAGCAGTACTTC	CASREDSYSYEQYF
TRBD2	-	TRBV5-1	TRBJ2-1	TGCGCCAGCAGCGGGGGTAGCGGGAGGGCCGGGGAGCAGTTCTTC	CASSGGSGRAGEQFF
TRBD2	-	TRBV11-2	TRBJ2-1	TGTGCCAGCAGCTCAACTAGCGGGGGGGCCGGTGAGCAGTTCTTC	CASSSTSGGAGEQFF
-	-	TRBV6-5	TRBJ2-2	TGTGCCAGCAGTTACTCCCCTAGCCCCCTAGGTGCCGGGGAGCTGTTTTTT	CASSYSPSPLGAGELFF
-	-	TRBV20-1	TRBJ1-1	TGCAGTGCCAGATGGCCACCAGGGAGGTTAAACACTGAAGCTTTCTTT	CSARWPPGRLNTEAFF
-	-	TRBV7-2	TRBJ2-3	TGTGCCAGCAGCCCAGCAGAGGGGATACCAGATACGCAGTATTTT	CASSPAEGIPDTQYF
TRBD1	few	TRBV28	TRBJ2-7	TGTGCCAGCAGATTAGGACAGGGGTCAAGCTACGAGCAGTACTTC	CASRLGQGSSYEQYF